This T cell receptor (beta chain) was captured by sequencing in a study of response to subunit inactivated influenza vaccine. There are 14 residues in the CDR3. Germline CDR1 DFQATT, CDR2 SNEGSKA (reference sequence). The V end was cut by 5 bases, the J end by 4 bases, with 17 bases between. This clonotype was counted only a few times. Antigen: not known. Study-wide results and limits: T cells newly recruited by each seasonal influenza vaccination are few, the authors suggested.

TCRdb re-analysed the RT-PCR reads in MiXCR, keeping a single row per CDR3 protein. In the table there are over 650,000 distinct CDR3 sequences, approximately 17% of which are singletons. The sequenced sample was PBMCs from blood, obtained more than 4 days after vaccination. The TCR originated in a middle-aged man who received an inactivated influenza vaccine. V gene TRBV20-1 combines with J gene TRBJ1-1; D may be TRBD1 (5 bases). The CDR3 reads CSASRQTLSTEAFF. Here the CDR3 DNA reads TGCAGTGCTTCACGACAGACTTTGAGCACTGAAGCTTTCTTT.